This paragraph reports one T cell receptor beta chain. Its antigen is undetermined. The TCR beta libraries were generated through quantitative 5'-RACE incorporating molecular barcodes. From the 5' RACE reads, TCRdb called clonotypes with MiXCR, one entry per CDR3 protein. The sample contains about 90,000 distinct CDR3 sequences, around 25% of which appear only once. These data come from a study of CD8 T cells in ankylosing spondylitis. Study-wide findings and caveats: Some motif variants had been reported before (in reactive arthritis synovial fluid and blood). Disease-linked clones bore a CD8+ phenotype and were relatively rare in peripheral blood. Significant enrichment of disease-linked clones was reportedly seen in matched ankylosing spondylitis synovial fluid.

Trimming left V 5 bases short and J 7 bases short, with 15 bases between. There are 14 residues in the CDR3. Germline CDR1 is SGHAT and CDR2 is FQNNGV. The TCR sequence derives from a male donor with ankylosing spondylitis or in good health (not recorded which). The V and J genes are TRBV11-2 and TRBJ2-1; a possible D gene is TRBD2 (5 bases). The sample taken for sequencing was blood, either unsorted or a sorted T cell fraction (not recorded which). CDR3 in DNA: TGTGCCAGCAGCCCCTGGAAGAGAGGGAATGAGCAGTTCTTC. Residues: CASSPWKRGNEQFF.